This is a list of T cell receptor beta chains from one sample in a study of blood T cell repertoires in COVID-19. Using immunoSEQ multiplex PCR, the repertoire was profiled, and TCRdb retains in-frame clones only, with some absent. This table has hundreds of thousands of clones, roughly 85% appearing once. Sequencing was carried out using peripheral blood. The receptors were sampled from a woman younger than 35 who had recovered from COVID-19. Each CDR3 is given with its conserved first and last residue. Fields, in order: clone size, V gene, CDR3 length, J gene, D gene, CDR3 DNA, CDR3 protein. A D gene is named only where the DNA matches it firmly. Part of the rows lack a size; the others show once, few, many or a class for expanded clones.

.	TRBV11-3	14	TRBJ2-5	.	TGTGCCAGCAGCCTACACAGTACTCAAGAGACCCAGTACTTC	CASSLHSTQETQYF
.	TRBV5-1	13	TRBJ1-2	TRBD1	TGCGCCAGCAGCGTGGGACAGGGATATGGCTACACCTTC	CASSVGQGYGYTF
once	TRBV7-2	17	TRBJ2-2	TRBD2	TGTGCCAGCAGCTTCCTCACTAGCGGGAGGAACACCGGGGAGCTGTTTTTT	CASSFLTSGRNTGELFF
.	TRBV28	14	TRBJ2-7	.	TGTGCCAGCAGTTTAAGGGGATTCACCTACGAGCAGTACTTC	CASSLRGFTYEQYF
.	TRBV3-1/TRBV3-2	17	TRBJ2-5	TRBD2	TGTGCCAGCAGCCAAGTTCCGGCGGGGGGTGGAGGAGAGACCCAGTACTTC	CASSQVPAGGGGETQYF
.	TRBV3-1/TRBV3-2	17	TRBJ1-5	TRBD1	TGTGCCAGCAGCCAAGACAGACAGGGAGTAAGCAATCAGCCCCAGCATTTT	CASSQDRQGVSNQPQHF
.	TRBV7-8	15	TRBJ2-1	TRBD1	TGTGCCAGCAGCCGGGGACAGGGGGCGGGCAATGAGCAGTTCTTC	CASSRGQGAGNEQFF
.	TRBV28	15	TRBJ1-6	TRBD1	TGTGCCAGCAGTTTACTAGGACAGGCACATTCACCCCTCCACTTT	CASSLLGQAHSPLHF
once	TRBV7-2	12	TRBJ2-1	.	TGTGCCAGCATAGGACAGTACAATGAGCAGTTCTTC	CASIGQYNEQFF
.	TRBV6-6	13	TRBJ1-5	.	TGTGCCAGCAGTTACGGCGGTTTTCAGCCCCAGCATTTT	CASSYGGFQPQHF
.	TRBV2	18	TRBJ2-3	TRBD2	TGTGCCAGCAGTAAGGGACTAGCGGGAGTTCTCCCCACAGATACGCAGTATTTT	CASSKGLAGVLPTDTQYF
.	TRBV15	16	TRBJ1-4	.	TGTGCCACCAGCAGAGATAGGGGGAGCTCTAATGAAAAACTGTTTTTT	CATSRDRGSSNEKLFF
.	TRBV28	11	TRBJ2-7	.	TGTGCCAGCAGGTCTACCTACGAGCAGTACTTC	CASRSTYEQYF
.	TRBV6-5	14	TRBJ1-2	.	TGTGCCAGCAGTTATTCTCCGGGGGGGTATGGCTACACCTTC	CASSYSPGGYGYTF
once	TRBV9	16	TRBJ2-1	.	TGTGCCAGCAGCGGGTCAACAGGTGACTCCTACAATGAGCAGTTCTTC	CASSGSTGDSYNEQFF
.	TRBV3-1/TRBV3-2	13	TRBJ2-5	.	TGTGCCAGCAGCCCTATGATCCAAGAGACCCAGTACTTC	CASSPMIQETQYF
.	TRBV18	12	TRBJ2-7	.	TGTGCCAGCTCACCACCAAGGAGCGAGCAGTACTTC	CASSPPRSEQYF
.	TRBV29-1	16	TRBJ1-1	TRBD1	TGCAGCGTTGCGGGCGACTTTAGCGCAGGGGGCACTGAAGCTTTCTTT	CSVAGDFSAGGTEAFF
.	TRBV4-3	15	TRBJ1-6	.	TGCGCCAGCAGCCAGGCAGGACAGTCGACCTCCCCCCTCCACTTT	CASSQAGQSTSPLHF
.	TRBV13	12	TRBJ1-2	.	TGTGCCAGCAGCTCGGACGGAGGTGGCTACACCTTC	CASSSDGGGYTF
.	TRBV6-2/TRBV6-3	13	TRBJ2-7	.	TGTGCCAGCAGTTTGACACTCGCCTACGAGCAGTACTTC	CASSLTLAYEQYF
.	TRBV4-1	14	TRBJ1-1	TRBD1	TGCGCCAGCAGCCAAAACCTAGACAGGGCCGGAGCTTTCTTT	CASSQNLDRAGAFF
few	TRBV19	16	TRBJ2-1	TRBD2	TGTGCCAGTAGTATAGGCCTAGCGGGGTCCTACAATGAGCAGTTCTTC	CASSIGLAGSYNEQFF
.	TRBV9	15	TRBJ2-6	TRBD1	TGTGCCAGCAGCCGGACAGGGACCGGGGCCAACGTCCTGACTTTC	CASSRTGTGANVLTF
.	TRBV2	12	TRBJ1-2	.	TGTGCCAGCAGTGAAGGGGGTTACAGGTACACCTTC	CASSEGGYRYTF
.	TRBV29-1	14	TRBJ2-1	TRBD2	TGCAGCTCCCTCGGCCTAGCGGGAGGCAATGAGCAGTTCTTC	CSSLGLAGGNEQFF
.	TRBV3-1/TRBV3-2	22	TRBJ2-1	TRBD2	TGTGCCAGCAGCCAAAGAGGTCTAGCGGGAGCTCCGATCTGGAGCTCCTACAATGAGCAGTTCTTC	CASSQRGLAGAPIWSSYNEQFF
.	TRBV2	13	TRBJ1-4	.	TGTGCCAGCGCATTTTACAGATCTGAAAAACTGTTTTTT	CASAFYRSEKLFF
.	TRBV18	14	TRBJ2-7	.	TGTGCCAGCTCACGGATAGACAGACCTGACGAGCAGTACTTC	CASSRIDRPDEQYF